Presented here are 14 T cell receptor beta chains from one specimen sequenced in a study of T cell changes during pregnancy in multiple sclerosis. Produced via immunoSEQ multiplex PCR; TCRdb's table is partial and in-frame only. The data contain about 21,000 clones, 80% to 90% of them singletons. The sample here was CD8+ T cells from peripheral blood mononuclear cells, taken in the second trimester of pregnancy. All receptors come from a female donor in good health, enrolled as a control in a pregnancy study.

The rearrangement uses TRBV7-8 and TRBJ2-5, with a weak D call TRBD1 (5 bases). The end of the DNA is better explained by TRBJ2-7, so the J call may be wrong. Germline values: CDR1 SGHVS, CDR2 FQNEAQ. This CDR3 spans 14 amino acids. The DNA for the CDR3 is TGTGCCAGCAGCTTAGACCCCAGGGCGAACGAGCAGTACTTC. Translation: CASSLDPRANEQYF.

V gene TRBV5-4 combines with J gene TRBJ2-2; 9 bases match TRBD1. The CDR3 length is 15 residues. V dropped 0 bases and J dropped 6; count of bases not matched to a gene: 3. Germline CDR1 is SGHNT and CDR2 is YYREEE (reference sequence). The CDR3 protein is CASSLGDRAAGELFF. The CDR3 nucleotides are TGTGCCAGCAGCTTGGGGGACAGGGCGGCCGGGGAGCTGTTTTTT.

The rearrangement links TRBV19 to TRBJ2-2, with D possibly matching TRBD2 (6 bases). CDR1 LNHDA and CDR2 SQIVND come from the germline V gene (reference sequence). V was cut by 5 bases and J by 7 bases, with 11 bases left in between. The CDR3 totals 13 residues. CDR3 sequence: CASSLGGVGELFF. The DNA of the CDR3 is TGTGCCAGTAGTCTCGGAGGGGTCGGGGAGCTGTTTTTT. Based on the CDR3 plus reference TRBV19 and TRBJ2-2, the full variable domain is DGGITQSPKYLFRKEGQNVTLSCEQNLNHDAMYWYRQDPGQGLRLIYYSQIVNDFQKGDIAEGYSVSREKKESFPLTVTSAQKNPTAFYLCASSLGGVGELFFGEGSRLTVL.

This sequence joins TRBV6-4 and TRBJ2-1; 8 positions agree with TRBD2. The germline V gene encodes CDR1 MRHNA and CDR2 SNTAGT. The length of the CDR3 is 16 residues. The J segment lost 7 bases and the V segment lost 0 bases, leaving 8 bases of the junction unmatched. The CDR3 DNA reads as TGTGCCAGCAGTGACTCTACCGGGGGGGCCGCGAATGAGCAGTTCTTC. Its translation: CASSDSTGGAANEQFF.

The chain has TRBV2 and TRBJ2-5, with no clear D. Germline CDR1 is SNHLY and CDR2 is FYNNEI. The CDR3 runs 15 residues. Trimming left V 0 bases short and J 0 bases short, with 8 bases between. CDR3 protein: CASSEARGNQETQYF. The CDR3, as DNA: TGTGCCAGCAGTGAAGCGCGCGGCAACCAAGAGACCCAGTACTTC.

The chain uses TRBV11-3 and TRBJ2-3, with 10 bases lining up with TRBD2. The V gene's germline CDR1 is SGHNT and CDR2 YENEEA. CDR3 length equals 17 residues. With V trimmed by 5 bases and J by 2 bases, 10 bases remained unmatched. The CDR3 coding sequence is TGTGCCAGCAGCCCTCCTCTACTAGCGGGGCTCACAGATACGCAGTATTTT. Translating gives CASSPPLLAGLTDTQYF.

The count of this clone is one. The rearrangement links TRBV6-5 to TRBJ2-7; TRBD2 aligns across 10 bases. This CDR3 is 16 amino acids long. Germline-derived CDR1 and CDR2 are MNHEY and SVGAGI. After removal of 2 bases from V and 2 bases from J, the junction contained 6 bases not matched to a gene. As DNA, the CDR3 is TGTGCCAGCAGTTACCCTAGCGGGAGTAAGCCCTACGAGCAGTACTTC. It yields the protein CASSYPSGSKPYEQYF.

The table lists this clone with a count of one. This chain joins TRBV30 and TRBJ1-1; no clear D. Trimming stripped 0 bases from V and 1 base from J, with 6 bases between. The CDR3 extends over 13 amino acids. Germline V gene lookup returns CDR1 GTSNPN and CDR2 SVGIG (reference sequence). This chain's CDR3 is CAWSVLKNTEAFF. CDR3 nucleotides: TGTGCCTGGAGTGTACTCAAGAACACTGAAGCTTTCTTT.

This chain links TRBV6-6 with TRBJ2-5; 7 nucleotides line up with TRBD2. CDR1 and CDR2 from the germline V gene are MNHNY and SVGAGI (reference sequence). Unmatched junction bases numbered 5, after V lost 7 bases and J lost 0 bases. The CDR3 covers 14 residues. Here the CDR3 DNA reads TGTGCCAGCACCCTTAGCGGGTACCAAGAGACCCAGTACTTC. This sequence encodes CASTLSGYQETQYF.

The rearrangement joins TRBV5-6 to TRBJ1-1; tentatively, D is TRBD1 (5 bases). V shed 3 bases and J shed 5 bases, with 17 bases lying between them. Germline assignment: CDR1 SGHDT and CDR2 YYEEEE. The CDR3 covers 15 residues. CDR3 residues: CASSSGGGLRTEAFF. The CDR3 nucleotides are TGTGCCAGCAGCTCGGGTGGGGGGTTGAGGACTGAAGCTTTCTTT.

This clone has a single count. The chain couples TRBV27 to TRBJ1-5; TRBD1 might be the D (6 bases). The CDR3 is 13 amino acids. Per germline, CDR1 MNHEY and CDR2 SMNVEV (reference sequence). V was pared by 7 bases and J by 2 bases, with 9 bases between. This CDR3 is CASKGGGNQPQHF. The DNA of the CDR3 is TGTGCCAGCAAAGGGGGAGGCAATCAGCCCCAGCATTTT.

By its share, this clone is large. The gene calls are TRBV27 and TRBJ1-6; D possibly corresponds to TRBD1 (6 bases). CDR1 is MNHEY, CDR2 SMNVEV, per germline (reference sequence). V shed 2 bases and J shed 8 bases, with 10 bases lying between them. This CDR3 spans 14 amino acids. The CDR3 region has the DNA TGTGCCAGCAGTTTACCCGGACAGCATTCACCCCTCCACTTT. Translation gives CASSLPGQHSPLHF.

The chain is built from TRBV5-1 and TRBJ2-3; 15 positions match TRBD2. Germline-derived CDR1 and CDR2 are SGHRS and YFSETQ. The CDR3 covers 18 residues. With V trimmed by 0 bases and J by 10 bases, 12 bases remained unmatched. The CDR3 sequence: CASSLEPGLAGGRYAQYF. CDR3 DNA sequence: TGCGCCAGCAGCTTGGAACCCGGACTAGCGGGGGGGAGATACGCGCAGTATTTT.

CDR3 sequence reads: CASSLSISRNYEQYF. CDR3 DNA sequence: TGTGCCAGCAGTTTATCCATCTCGCGCAACTACGAGCAGTACTTC. The chain joins TRBV27 to TRBJ2-7; D call uncertain. CDR1 and CDR2 from the germline V gene are MNHEY and SMNVEV (reference sequence). Trimming shortened V by 0 bases and J by 3 bases, and 12 bases separated the two germline ends. This CDR3 has 15 amino acids.